This T cell receptor (beta chain) was obtained from a study of CD8 T cells in ankylosing spondylitis. Study-wide findings and caveats: Seven to nine highly homologous variants made up a TCR beta motif, and this motif appeared characteristic of ankylosing spondylitis blood. Reports of some motif variants in reactive arthritis synovial fluid and blood predate this one. According to the report, clones linked to the disease were significantly enriched in matched synovial fluid samples taken from ankylosing spondylitis patients.

This clonotype was observed a few times. Its antigen is still unknown. Germline V CDR1 and CDR2: SGHRS, YFSETQ. The CDR3 loop spans 15 amino acids. With 5 bases removed from V and 0 bases from J, the gap between germline ends came to 11 bases. 5'-RACE, quantitative and with molecular barcodes, yielded the TCR beta libraries. TCRdb analysed the 5' RACE reads with MiXCR anew, one entry per CDR3 protein. This sample carries fewer than 750,000 distinct CDR3 sequences, around 17% of them seen once, and the ten largest clones take about 20%. Sequencing used blood, either unsorted or a sorted T cell fraction (not recorded which). The source is a male donor with ankylosing spondylitis. The chain couples TRBV5-1 to TRBJ2-2; D is unresolved. CDR3 sequence (DNA): TGCGCCAGCAGTTACGGACGGTCGAACACCGGGGAGCTGTTTTTT. This sequence encodes CASSYGRSNTGELFF.